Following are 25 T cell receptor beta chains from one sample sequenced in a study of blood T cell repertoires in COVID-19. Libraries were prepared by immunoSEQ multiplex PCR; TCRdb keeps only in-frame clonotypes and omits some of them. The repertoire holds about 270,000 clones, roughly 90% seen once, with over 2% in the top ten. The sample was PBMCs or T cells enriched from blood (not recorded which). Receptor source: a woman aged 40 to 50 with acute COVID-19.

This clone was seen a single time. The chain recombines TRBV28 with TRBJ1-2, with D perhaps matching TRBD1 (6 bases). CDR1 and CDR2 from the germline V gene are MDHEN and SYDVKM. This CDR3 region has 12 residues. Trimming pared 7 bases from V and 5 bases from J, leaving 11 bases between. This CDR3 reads CASNTGYYGYTF. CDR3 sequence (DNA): TGTGCCAGCAATACAGGGTATTATGGCTACACCTTC.

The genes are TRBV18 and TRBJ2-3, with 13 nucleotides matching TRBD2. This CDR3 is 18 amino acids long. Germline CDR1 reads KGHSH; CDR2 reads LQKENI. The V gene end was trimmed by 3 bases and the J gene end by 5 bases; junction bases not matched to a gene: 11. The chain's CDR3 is CASSPKEGLAGAKDTQYF. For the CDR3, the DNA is TGTGCCAGCTCACCCAAGGAAGGACTAGCGGGAGCAAAAGATACGCAGTATTTT.

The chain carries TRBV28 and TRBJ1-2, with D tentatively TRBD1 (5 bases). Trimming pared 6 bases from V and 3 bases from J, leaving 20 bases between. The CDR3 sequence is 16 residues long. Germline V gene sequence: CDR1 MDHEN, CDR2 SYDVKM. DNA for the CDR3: TGTGCCAGCAGAAACTCGGGTCAGGGTTTAGACTATGGCTACACCTTC. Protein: CASRNSGQGLDYGYTF.

The CDR3 protein is CASSFGLAGVVEQYF. The DNA of the CDR3 is TGTGCCAGTAGTTTCGGACTAGCGGGAGTGGTTGAGCAGTACTTC. The genes are TRBV19 and TRBJ2-7; 13 bases agree with TRBD2. Trimming took 5 bases from V and 7 from J; bases not matched to a gene: 8. CDR1 and CDR2 from the germline V gene are LNHDA and SQIVND (reference sequence). The CDR3 sequence is 15 residues long.

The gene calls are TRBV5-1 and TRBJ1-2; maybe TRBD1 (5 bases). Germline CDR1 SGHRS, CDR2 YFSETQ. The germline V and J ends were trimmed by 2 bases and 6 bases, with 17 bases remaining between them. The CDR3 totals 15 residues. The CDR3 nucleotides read TGCGCCAGCAGCTTATACGAGCAGGGAAGAGATGGCTACACCTTC. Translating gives CASSLYEQGRDGYTF. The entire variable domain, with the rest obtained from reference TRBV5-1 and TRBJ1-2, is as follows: KAGVTQTPRYLIKTRGQQVTLSCSPISGHRSVSWYQQTPGQGLQFLFEYFSETQRNKGNFPGRFSGRQFSNSRSEMNVSTLELGDSALYLCASSLYEQGRDGYTFGSGTRLTVV.

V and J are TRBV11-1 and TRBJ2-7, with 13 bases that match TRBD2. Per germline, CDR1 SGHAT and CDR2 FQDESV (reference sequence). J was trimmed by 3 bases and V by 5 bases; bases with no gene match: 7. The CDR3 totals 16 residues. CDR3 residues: CASSKRGLAGHYEQYF. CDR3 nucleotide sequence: TGTGCCAGCAGCAAGAGGGGACTAGCGGGACACTACGAGCAGTACTTC.

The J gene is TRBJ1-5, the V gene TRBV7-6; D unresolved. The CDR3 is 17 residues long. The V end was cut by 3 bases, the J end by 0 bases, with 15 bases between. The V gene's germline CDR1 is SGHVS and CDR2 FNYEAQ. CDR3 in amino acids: CASSLALGRDSNQPQHF. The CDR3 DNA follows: TGTGCCAGCAGCTTGGCCCTCGGTCGGGATAGCAATCAGCCCCAGCATTTT. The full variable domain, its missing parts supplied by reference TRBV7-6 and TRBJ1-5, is GAGVSQSPRYKVTKRGQDVALRCDPISGHVSLYWYRQALGQGPEFLTYFNYEAQQDKSGLPNDRFSAERPEGSISTLTIQRTEQRDSAMYRCASSLALGRDSNQPQHFGDGTRLSIL.

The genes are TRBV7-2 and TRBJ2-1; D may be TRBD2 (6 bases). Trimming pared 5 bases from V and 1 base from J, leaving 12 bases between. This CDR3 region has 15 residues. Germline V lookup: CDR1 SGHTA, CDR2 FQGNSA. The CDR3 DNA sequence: TGTGCCAGCAGCCCACATGGGACTTCCTACAATGAGCAGTTCTTC. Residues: CASSPHGTSYNEQFF.

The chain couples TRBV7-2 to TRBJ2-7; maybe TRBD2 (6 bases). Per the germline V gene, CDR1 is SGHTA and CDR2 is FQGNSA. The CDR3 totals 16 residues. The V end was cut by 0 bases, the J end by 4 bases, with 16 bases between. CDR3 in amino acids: CASSLALGKGRYEQYF. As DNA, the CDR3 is TGTGCCAGCAGCTTAGCGCTGGGAAAAGGGAGGTACGAGCAGTACTTC.

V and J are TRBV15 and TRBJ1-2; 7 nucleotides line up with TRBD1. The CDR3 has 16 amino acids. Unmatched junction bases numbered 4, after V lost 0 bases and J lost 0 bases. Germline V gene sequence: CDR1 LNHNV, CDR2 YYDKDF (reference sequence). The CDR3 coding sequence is TGTGCCACCAGCAGAGATTCCGGGACAGCTAACTATGGCTACACCTTC. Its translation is CATSRDSGTANYGYTF.

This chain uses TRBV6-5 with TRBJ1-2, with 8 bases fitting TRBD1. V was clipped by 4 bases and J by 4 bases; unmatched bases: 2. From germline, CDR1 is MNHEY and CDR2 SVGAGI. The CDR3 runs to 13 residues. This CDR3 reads CASSLTGGYGYTF. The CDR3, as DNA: TGTGCCAGCAGTTTAACAGGGGGCTATGGCTACACCTTC.

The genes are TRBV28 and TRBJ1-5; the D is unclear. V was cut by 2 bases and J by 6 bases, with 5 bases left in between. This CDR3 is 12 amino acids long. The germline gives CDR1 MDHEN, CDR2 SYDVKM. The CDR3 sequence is CASSLLGQPQHF. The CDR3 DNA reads TGTGCCAGCAGTTTACTAGGTCAGCCCCAGCATTTT.

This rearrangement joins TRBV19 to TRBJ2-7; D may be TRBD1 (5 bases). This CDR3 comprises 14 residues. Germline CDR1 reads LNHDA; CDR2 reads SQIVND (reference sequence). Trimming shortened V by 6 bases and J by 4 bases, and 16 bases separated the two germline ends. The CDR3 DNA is TGTGCCAGTAGCCCCGGGTCGACAGTTTACGAGCAGTACTTC. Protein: CASSPGSTVYEQYF.

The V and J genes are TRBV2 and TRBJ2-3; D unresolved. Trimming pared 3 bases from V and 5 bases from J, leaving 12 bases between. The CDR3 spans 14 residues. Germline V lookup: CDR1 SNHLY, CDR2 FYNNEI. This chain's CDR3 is CASSEGRSGDTQYF. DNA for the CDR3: TGTGCCAGCAGTGAGGGCCGCTCAGGAGATACGCAGTATTTT.

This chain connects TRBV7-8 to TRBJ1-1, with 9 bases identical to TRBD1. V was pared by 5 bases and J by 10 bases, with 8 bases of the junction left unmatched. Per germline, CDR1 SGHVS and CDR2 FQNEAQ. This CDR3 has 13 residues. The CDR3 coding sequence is TGTGCCAGCAGCCTAGGACAGGGGCGGACAGCTTTCTTT. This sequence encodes CASSLGQGRTAFF.

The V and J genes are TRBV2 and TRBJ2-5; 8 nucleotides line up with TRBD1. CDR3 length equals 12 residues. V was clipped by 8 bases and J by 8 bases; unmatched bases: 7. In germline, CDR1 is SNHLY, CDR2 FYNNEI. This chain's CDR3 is CASGQGADTQYF. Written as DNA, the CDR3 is TGTGCCAGCGGGCAGGGGGCGGATACCCAGTACTTC.

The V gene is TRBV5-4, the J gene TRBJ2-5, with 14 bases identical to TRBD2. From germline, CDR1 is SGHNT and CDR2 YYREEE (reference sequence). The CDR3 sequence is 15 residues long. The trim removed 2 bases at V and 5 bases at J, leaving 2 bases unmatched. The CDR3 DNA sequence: TGTGCCAGCAGCTTAAGACTAGCGGGAGGGGAGACCCAGTACTTC. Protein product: CASSLRLAGGETQYF. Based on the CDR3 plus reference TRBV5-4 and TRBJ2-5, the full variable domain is ETGVTQSPTHLIKTRGQQVTLRCSSQSGHNTVSWYQQALGQGPQFIFQYYREEENGRGNFPPRFSGLQFPNYSSELNVNALELDDSALYLCASSLRLAGGETQYFGPGTRLLVL.

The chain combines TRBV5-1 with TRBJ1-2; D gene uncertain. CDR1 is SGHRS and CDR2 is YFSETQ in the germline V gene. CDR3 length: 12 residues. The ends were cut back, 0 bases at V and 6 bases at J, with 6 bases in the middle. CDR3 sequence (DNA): TGCGCCAGCAGCTTGGCGTCGGATGGCTACACCTTC. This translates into CASSLASDGYTF.

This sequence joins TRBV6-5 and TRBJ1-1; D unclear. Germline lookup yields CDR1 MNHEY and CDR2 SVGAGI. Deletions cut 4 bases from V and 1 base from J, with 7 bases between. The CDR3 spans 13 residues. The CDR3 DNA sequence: TGTGCCAGCAGTTCCTTACAGAACACTGAAGCTTTCTTT. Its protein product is CASSSLQNTEAFF.

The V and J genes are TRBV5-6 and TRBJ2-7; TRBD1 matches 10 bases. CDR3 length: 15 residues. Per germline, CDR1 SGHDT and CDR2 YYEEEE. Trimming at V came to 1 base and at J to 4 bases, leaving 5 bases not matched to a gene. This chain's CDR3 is CASSLFGTGAYEQYF. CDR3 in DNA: TGTGCCAGCAGCTTGTTCGGGACAGGGGCGTACGAGCAGTACTTC.

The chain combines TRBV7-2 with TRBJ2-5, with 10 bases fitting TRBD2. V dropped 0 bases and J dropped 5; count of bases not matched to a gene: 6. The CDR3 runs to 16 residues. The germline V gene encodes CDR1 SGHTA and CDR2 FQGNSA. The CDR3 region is CASSLALAGGWETQYF. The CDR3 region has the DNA TGTGCCAGCAGCTTAGCCTTAGCGGGGGGCTGGGAGACCCAGTACTTC.

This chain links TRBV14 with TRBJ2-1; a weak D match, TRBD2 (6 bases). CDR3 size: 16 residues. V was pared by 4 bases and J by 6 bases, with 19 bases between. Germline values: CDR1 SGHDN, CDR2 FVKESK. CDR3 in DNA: TGTGCCAGCAGCCTGGGCGCGGGGAGGTGGGGCAATGAGCAGTTCTTC. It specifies CASSLGAGRWGNEQFF.

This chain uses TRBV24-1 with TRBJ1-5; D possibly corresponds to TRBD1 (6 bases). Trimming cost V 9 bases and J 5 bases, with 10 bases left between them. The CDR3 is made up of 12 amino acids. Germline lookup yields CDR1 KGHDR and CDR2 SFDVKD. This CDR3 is CATCAGDQPQHF. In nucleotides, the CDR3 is TGTGCCACCTGTGCAGGGGATCAGCCCCAGCATTTT.

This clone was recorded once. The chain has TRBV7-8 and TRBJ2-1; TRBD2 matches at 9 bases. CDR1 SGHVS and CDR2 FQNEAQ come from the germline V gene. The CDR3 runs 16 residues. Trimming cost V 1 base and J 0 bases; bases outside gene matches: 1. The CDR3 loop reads CASSLGGGASYNEQFF. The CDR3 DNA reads TGTGCCAGCAGCTTAGGCGGGGGGGCCTCCTACAATGAGCAGTTCTTC.

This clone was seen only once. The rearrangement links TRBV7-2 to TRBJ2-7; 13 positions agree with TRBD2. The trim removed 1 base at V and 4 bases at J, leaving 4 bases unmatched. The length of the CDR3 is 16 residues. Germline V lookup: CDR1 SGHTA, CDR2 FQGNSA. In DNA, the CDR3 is TGTGCCAGCAGCTTAGGGACTAGCGGGAGTGGGTACGAGCAGTACTTC. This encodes CASSLGTSGSGYEQYF.